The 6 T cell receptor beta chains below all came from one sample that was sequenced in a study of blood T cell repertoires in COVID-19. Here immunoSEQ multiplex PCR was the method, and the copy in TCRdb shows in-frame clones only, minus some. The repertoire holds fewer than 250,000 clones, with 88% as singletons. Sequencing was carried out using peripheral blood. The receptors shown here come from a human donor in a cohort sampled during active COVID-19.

The CDR3 coding sequence is TGTGCCAGCAGTTACCCCCCGGCAGATACGCAGTATTTT. Protein product: CASSYPPADTQYF. The chain joins TRBV6-6 to TRBJ2-3; no firm D call. Germline-derived CDR1 and CDR2 are MNHNY and SVGAGI (reference sequence). CDR3 length: 13 amino acids. The ends were cut back, 2 bases at V and 4 bases at J, with 7 bases in the middle.

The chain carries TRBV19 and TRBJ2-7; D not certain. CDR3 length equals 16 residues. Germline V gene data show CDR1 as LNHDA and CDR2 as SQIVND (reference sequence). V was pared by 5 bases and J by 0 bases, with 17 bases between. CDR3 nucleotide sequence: TGTGCCAGTAGTTTCCTCCCGACCTCTAGCTCCTACGAGCAGTACTTC. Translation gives CASSFLPTSSSYEQYF.

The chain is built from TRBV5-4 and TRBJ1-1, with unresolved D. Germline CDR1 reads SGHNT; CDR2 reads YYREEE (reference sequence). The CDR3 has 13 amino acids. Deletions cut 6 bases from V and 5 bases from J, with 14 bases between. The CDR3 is CASTLGGETEAFF. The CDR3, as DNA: TGTGCCAGCACCCTCGGTGGGGAGACTGAAGCTTTCTTT.

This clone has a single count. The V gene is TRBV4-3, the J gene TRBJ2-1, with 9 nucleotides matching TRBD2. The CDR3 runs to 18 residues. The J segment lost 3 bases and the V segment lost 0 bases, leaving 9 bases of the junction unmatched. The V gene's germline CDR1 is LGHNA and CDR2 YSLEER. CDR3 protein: CASSQDHRRGGVYNEQFF. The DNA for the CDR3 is TGCGCCAGCAGCCAAGATCATCGACGCGGGGGGGTCTACAATGAGCAGTTCTTC.

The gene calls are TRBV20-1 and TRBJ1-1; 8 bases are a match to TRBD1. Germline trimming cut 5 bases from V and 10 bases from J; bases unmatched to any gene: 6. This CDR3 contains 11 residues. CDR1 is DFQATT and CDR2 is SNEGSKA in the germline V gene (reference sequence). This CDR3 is CSAYDRGPAFF. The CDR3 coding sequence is TGCAGTGCTTATGACAGGGGTCCAGCTTTCTTT.

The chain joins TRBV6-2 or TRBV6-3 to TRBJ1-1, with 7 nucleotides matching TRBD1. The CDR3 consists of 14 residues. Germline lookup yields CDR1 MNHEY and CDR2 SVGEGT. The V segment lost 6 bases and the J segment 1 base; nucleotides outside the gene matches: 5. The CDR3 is CASSLTGRNTEAFF. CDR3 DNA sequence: TGTGCCAGCAGCCTGACAGGGAGGAACACTGAAGCTTTCTTT.